The sequence of this TCR beta chain was determined in a study of blood T cell repertoires in COVID-19. Study-level information: Recovered participants had two consecutive negative NP/OP PCR tests, healthcare professional clearance, or symptom resolution. PBMCs, B-cell-depleted T cells, or T cells provided the cDNA or gDNA that made up the material.

The J segment lost 6 bases and the V segment lost 1 base, leaving 1 base of the junction unmatched. The CDR3 has 14 amino acids. Germline V gene data show CDR1 as SGHTA and CDR2 as FQGNSA. Profiling relied on immunoSEQ multiplex PCR, and the TCRdb table lists in-frame clones only, not all of them. The sample consists of more than 200,000 clones, roughly 87% of them appearing once. The chain uses TRBV7-2 and TRBJ1-3, with TRBD1 matching 9 bases. The clonotype originates from a young man in a cohort exposed to, infected with or recovered from COVID-19 (not recorded which). The sequencing sample was made of PBMCs or T cells enriched from blood (not recorded which). CDR3 amino acids: CASSLGQGENTIYF. The CDR3 coding sequence is TGTGCCAGCAGCTTAGGACAGGGGGAAAACACCATATATTTT.